This T cell receptor beta chain derives from a study of cytomegalovirus exposure and HLA in healthy donors. Study summary: An analysis done earlier identified around 100 million unique TCR beta sequences from about 179 million T cells.

For this clone: Its antigen is undetermined.

The PCR contained 60 Vbeta and 13 Jbeta primers. In the authors' workflow: The count from a later analysis was 65 million to 90 million unique TCR beta chains, about 9.9 million of them shared. Data came from immunoSEQ multiplex PCR; TCRdb stores just in-frame clones and leaves some out. V, J and clone size are taken as reported in that table, and D and trimming were inferred from the DNA itself. The sample records over 60,000 clones, roughly 80% being singletons. Germline V gene data show CDR1 as SNHLY and CDR2 as FYNNEI. The CDR3 covers 14 residues. After removal of 7 bases from V and 6 bases from J, the junction contained 9 bases not matched to a gene. Study-level results: Prior analysis indicated that the majority of TCR beta V segments exhibited productivity approximately 87% or approximately 30% of the time. Clonal expansion, a later analysis showed, was greater in HLA-associated TCR beta chains than in equally common others.

Input material: PBMCs. This receptor was taken from a woman aged 25 to 39 in good health and CMV-seropositive. The J gene is TRBJ2-1, the V gene TRBV2; TRBD2 matches 7 bases. CDR3 amino acids: CASTRGSPFNEQFF. The DNA of the CDR3 is TGTGCCAGCACTCGCGGGAGCCCTTTCAATGAGCAGTTCTTC.